The sequence of this T cell receptor beta chain was determined in a study of shared clonotypes between healthy human individuals (dated by TCRdb to 2018 to 2020). Some background on the complete study: The cohort included three men and two women between 18 and 49 years of age. For each donor, CD4 naive and CD4 memory were each run on three plates, CD8 naive on two plates, and CD8 memory on one plate. The study deeply sequenced blood TCR repertoires of five healthy adults to estimate repertoire size and the extent of clonotype sharing between individuals. Libraries were prepared and TCR repertoires were sequenced by different laboratories using diverse techniques, in order to increase sequencing depth and limit assay-specific biases. Between about 0.8 and 9.5 billion PBMCs per donor were obtained by leukapheresis. Beyond this particular receptor, the publication reports: Because the study included a small number of donors, the genetic and exposure-history diversity represented was limited. Sampling was limited to blood, and TCR repertoires in tissue likely differ from TCR repertoires in blood. Sharing across a few donors was observed for around 5% of naive CD4, over 3% of naive CD8, around 2.5% of memory CD4, and around 0.44% of memory CD8 clonotypes. Incomplete sequencing was indicated by rarefaction of sorted-subset datasets, despite the large sequencing depth. Clonotypes shared by all four sorted-subset donors showed higher generation probabilities than non-shared clonotypes. Pairwise subsampling indicated that sequencing depth was expected to affect the degree of clonotype sharing among donors. Naive subsets generally had larger estimated clonotype richness than memory subsets did.

Healthy HIV-negative adults with no recently reported acute infections or vaccinations were included as donors. Only Caucasian adults living in Nashville, Tennessee, USA were represented among the donors. CD4+ T cells were enriched through magnetic negative selection, after which naive cells were positively selected on CD45RA and the remaining negative fraction served as the memory subset. After blood collection by leukapheresis, PBMCs were isolated using Ficoll-Histopaque density gradient centrifugation and then cryopreserved in the vapor phase of liquid nitrogen. Purity and quantity of every magnetically sorted T cell population were checked by analytical flow cytometry. Genomic DNA was isolated from each sorted fraction and quantified by UV absorbance on a Nanodrop 2000c. Remarks on this clone: This clone's antigen is unknown. Nothing much larger sits one base from this clone, and base qualities are not available.

TCR CDR3 regions were amplified from genomic DNA by multiplex PCR using the deep immunoSEQ assay. Extracted genomic DNA from each cell subset was spread evenly across all wells of several immunoSEQ 96-well plates, with each plate serving as a replicate. For sorted subsets, 150 to 200 ng genomic DNA, equal to 30,000 or so T cell genomes, was loaded into each replicate PCR. The purified libraries were quantified using a Qubit 3.0 fluorometer, sized with a Bioanalyzer 2100, and then quantified again using the KAPA Library Quantification kit. Every immunoSEQ 96-well plate was sequenced on a separate single-read 150-cycle Illumina NextSeq 550 flow cell. Per the original workflow: Because only junctional sequences without quality scores were contained in the immunoSEQ output, filtering matching that applied to full-length reads could not be performed. Sequences were annotated with PyIR, a Python wrapper for IgBLAST v1.9, and V/J genes and CDR3 were assigned using IMGT germline references. Any read was removed if the V/J assignment was weak (E-value above 1e-6), the CDR3 was missing, or the read contained stop codons, out-of-frame junctions, or ambiguous translated residues. A V3J clonotype was defined by an identical inferred V gene, J gene, and CDR3 amino acid sequence. Percentage overlap between repertoires was computed as shared unique clonotypes divided by the size of the smaller repertoire. Richness of each repertoire was evaluated using RTK rarefaction, the Chao1 estimator, and Recon v2.1 estimates of unobserved clonotypes. For all TCRbeta clonotypes obtained by the gDNA method from a few donors, generation probabilities were computed with OLGA. What TCRdb holds here is the immuneACCESS table cut down to in-frame rearrangements. Part of the clones is not present; checked against another copy, under half of the missing clones reflect an unresolved V gene, and the others are unexplained. V, J and clone size reflect that table, while D and trimming were determined from the DNA. The sample table lists roughly 2.2 million clones, 85% to 95% of them with a count of one. The top ten clones comprise about 0.39% of the sample.

This TCR derives from a young man in good health. Some clones in this sample may be carry-over from other donors' samples. Sequencing used naive CD4+ T cells from PBMCs. In the paper's terms, the cell subset or site label means: CD45RA+ positively selected.

The nucleotide sequence reads as follows: TGCGCCAGCAGCTTGGATTTAGCGGGAGTCGATGAGCAGTTCTTC. This gives the protein CASSLDLAGVDEQFF. This receptor chain uses TRBV5-1 and TRBJ2-1; TRBD2 matches 9 bases in the middle. V is trimmed back by 0 bases and J by 8 bases, and the junction contains 6 bases that no gene match accounts for. CDR1 and CDR2, looked up from the germline V gene, are SGHRS and YFSETQ. From its cysteine to its phenylalanine, the CDR3 spans 15 amino acids. Only CDR3 DNA is held: 45 bases, read in frame from base 1.